These 20 T cell receptor beta chains were all obtained from the same sample, sequenced in a study of CD8 T cells in Susac syndrome. Reverse transcription used roughly 0.45 to 1 ug RNA and random hexamers. TCRdb reprocessed the immunoSEQ multiplex PCR reads via MiXCR and lists one record per CDR3 protein. The sample holds 150,000 to 160,000 distinct CDR3 sequences, about 95% seen once. Sequenced: CD4+ T cells from PBMCs. The receptor source for this set is a human donor with Susac syndrome.

The rearrangement links TRBV18 to TRBJ1-2, with unresolved D. Trimming took off 3 bases at V and 10 bases at J, with 12 bases between the two ends. The CDR3 extends over 12 amino acids. The germline V gene has CDR1 KGHSH and CDR2 LQKENI. CDR3 region: CASSPGGPHYTF. CDR3 DNA sequence: TGTGCCAGCTCACCTGGCGGGCCCCACTACACCTTC.

The J gene is TRBJ1-2, the V gene TRBV6-5; possibly TRBD1 for D (5 bases). The germline gives CDR1 MNHEY, CDR2 SVGAGI. With 7 bases removed from V and 0 bases from J, the gap between germline ends came to 12 bases. This CDR3 spans 14 amino acids. This CDR3 reads CASTDVGANYGYTF. The CDR3 DNA follows: TGTGCCAGCACCGATGTGGGGGCTAACTATGGCTACACCTTC.

This clonotype was picked up one time. The chain has TRBV9 and TRBJ1-1, with TRBD1 as a possible D gene (5 bases). The CDR3 is 17 amino acids. Trimming shortened V by 3 bases and J by 0 bases, and 18 bases separated the two germline ends. Germline assignment: CDR1 SGDLS and CDR2 YYNGEE. CDR3 sequence reads: CASSDLKGLGMNTEAFF. CDR3 sequence (DNA): TGTGCCAGCAGCGACCTAAAGGGGCTGGGTATGAACACTGAAGCTTTCTTT.

The rearrangement links TRBV9 to TRBJ2-5; 7 bases are a match to TRBD2. The V gene's germline CDR1 is SGDLS and CDR2 YYNGEE. There are 14 residues in the CDR3. Germline trimming cut 3 bases from V and 5 bases from J; bases unmatched to any gene: 7. CDR3 residues: CASSAAEGGETQYF. CDR3 coding DNA: TGTGCCAGCAGCGCCGCTGAGGGAGGGGAGACCCAGTACTTC.

The chain recombines TRBV12-3 or TRBV12-4 with TRBJ2-6; weak D call: TRBD2 (6 bases). V lost 4 bases to trimming and J lost 0 bases, with 7 bases between them. The CDR3 covers 15 residues. The CDR3, as DNA: TGTGCCAGCAGTTCGGGGGACTCTGGGGCCAACGTCCTGACTTTC. Its protein is CASSSGDSGANVLTF.

The chain combines TRBV21-1 with TRBJ1-1; the table's D call of TRBD1 was not tested on the DNA. TRBV21-1 is designated a pseudogene. This CDR3 has 16 residues. The CDR3 sequence: CASSKYRGQLNTEAFF. The CDR3 bases are TGTGCCAGCAGCAAATATAGGGGCCAGTTGAACACTGAAGCTTTCTTT.

This chain connects TRBV5-4 to TRBJ2-1; 9 bases map to TRBD1. Trimming took 3 bases from V and 0 from J; bases not matched to a gene: 4. Germline CDR1 reads SGHNT; CDR2 reads YYREEE (reference sequence). This CDR3 contains 16 residues. In nucleotides, the CDR3 is TGTGCCAGCAGCTCTTCGACAGGGGGCTCCTACAATGAGCAGTTCTTC. Amino acid sequence: CASSSSTGGSYNEQFF.

This clonotype came up once. For the CDR3, the DNA is TGCGCCAGCAGCTTATCGGCAGCTAGCACAGATACGCAGTATTTT. Translated: CASSLSAASTDTQYF. The V gene is TRBV5-1, the J gene TRBJ2-3; no definite D call. The CDR3 sequence is 15 residues long. Trimming removed 2 bases from V and 0 bases from J, with 10 bases in between. In germline, CDR1 is SGHRS, CDR2 YFSETQ.

This sequence joins TRBV9 and TRBJ2-7; D unresolved. The ends were cut back, 4 bases at V and 2 bases at J, with 13 bases in the middle. Germline assignment: CDR1 SGDLS and CDR2 YYNGEE. The CDR3 has 14 residues. The CDR3 region has the DNA TGTGCCAGCAGCCCCCCGGGTCCCCCCTACGAGCAGTACTTC. Translated: CASSPPGPPYEQYF.

The chain couples TRBV15 to TRBJ1-2; the match to TRBD1 covers 9 bases. The CDR3 runs to 16 residues. With 0 bases clipped from V and 3 bases from J, the junction kept 5 bases outside the gene matches. Germline V gene sequence: CDR1 LNHNV, CDR2 YYDKDF (reference sequence). CDR3 amino acids: CATSRDLDRGHYGYTF. The CDR3 DNA follows: TGTGCCACCAGCAGAGATCTGGACAGGGGCCACTATGGCTACACCTTC.

The chain uses TRBV5-1 and TRBJ2-1; 11 bases match TRBD1. The CDR3 spans 14 residues. Germline lookup yields CDR1 SGHRS and CDR2 YFSETQ. V was pared by 4 bases and J by 9 bases, with 6 bases of the junction left unmatched. CDR3 DNA sequence: TGCGCCAGCAGCGCCGGACAGGGGGCGGGTGAGCAGTTCTTC. Protein: CASSAGQGAGEQFF.

The CDR3 reads CASSLGQGTQTQYF. CDR3 coding DNA: TGCGCCAGCAGCTTGGGCCAGGGGACTCAGACCCAGTACTTC. This chain joins TRBV5-1 and TRBJ2-5; D may be TRBD1 or TRBD2 (6 bases each). The CDR3 is 14 amino acids. The V end was cut by 0 bases, the J end by 6 bases, with 12 bases between. Germline V lookup: CDR1 SGHRS, CDR2 YFSETQ.

The chain carries TRBV11-3 and TRBJ1-1, with 10 bases lining up with TRBD1. The CDR3 has 16 residues. Germline V CDR1 and CDR2: SGHNT, YENEEA. With 3 bases clipped from V and 2 bases from J, the junction kept 6 bases outside the gene matches. This CDR3 is CASSLGQGRANTEAFF. The CDR3 coding sequence is TGTGCCAGCAGCTTGGGACAGGGGCGGGCCAACACTGAAGCTTTCTTT.

This clonotype was counted a single time. The chain uses TRBV11-1 and TRBJ2-1; D is uncertain. The V and J ends lost 4 bases and 6 bases respectively, with 25 bases between them. This CDR3 contains 18 residues. Germline CDR1 SGHAT, CDR2 FQDESV (reference sequence). The CDR3 sequence is CASSSSVSPKDGRNEQFF. CDR3 coding DNA: TGTGCCAGCAGCTCAAGCGTCTCGCCTAAGGACGGTCGCAATGAGCAGTTCTTC.

This chain links TRBV4-1 with TRBJ2-1; possibly TRBD2 for D (7 bases). The CDR3 is made up of 16 amino acids. The germline CDR1 and CDR2 sequences are MGHRA and YSYEKL. With 0 bases removed from V and 7 bases from J, the gap between germline ends came to 16 bases. CDR3 protein: CASSQEGGGLMNEQFF. The CDR3 bases are TGCGCCAGCAGCCAAGAGGGCGGGGGCCTGATGAATGAGCAGTTCTTC.

V usage is TRBV29-1 and J usage is TRBJ2-6, with TRBD1 identical over 9 bases. J gave up 3 bases and V 6 bases, and 12 bases lay outside the gene matches. The CDR3 is 17 residues long. Germline V gene data show CDR1 as SQVTM and CDR2 as ANQGSEA. The CDR3 here is CSVDRDRERSGANVLTF. The CDR3 region has the DNA TGCAGCGTCGACCGGGACAGGGAAAGAAGTGGGGCCAACGTCCTGACTTTC.

The J gene is TRBJ1-2, the V gene TRBV19; D is ambiguous. The CDR3 totals 14 residues. Germline lookup yields CDR1 LNHDA and CDR2 SQIVND (reference sequence). The V end lost 8 bases, the J end lost 5 bases, and 18 bases lay between the germline ends. CDR3 in amino acids: CASGLDGLVYGYTF. CDR3 sequence (DNA): TGTGCCAGTGGACTTGATGGGCTAGTTTATGGCTACACCTTC.

V gene TRBV20-1 combines with J gene TRBJ2-3; 11 bases align to TRBD1. The CDR3 sequence is 15 residues long. V lost 6 bases and J lost 5; bases outside the gene matches: 10. Germline V CDR1 and CDR2: DFQATT, SNEGSKA (reference sequence). The CDR3 sequence is CSAEQGQGDGDTQYF. The CDR3, as DNA: TGCAGTGCCGAGCAGGGACAGGGGGACGGAGATACGCAGTATTTT.

The CDR3 bases are TGTGCCAGCAGACCTGAGACAGGACGGGAAAACACTGAAGCTTTCTTT. It encodes CASRPETGRENTEAFF. The genes are TRBV12-3 or TRBV12-4 and TRBJ1-1; possibly TRBD1 for D (6 bases). Trimming stripped 6 bases from V and 2 bases from J, with 19 bases between. This CDR3 comprises 16 residues.

This chain uses TRBV7-9 with TRBJ1-2; a possible D gene is TRBD1 (5 bases). The CDR3 contains 12 residues. Germline V gives CDR1 SEHNR, CDR2 FQNEAQ (reference sequence). V was trimmed by 6 bases and J by 7 bases, leaving 12 bases between them. Here the CDR3 reads CASSFGGSGYTF. CDR3 in DNA: TGTGCCAGCAGTTTCGGGGGGTCTGGCTACACCTTC.